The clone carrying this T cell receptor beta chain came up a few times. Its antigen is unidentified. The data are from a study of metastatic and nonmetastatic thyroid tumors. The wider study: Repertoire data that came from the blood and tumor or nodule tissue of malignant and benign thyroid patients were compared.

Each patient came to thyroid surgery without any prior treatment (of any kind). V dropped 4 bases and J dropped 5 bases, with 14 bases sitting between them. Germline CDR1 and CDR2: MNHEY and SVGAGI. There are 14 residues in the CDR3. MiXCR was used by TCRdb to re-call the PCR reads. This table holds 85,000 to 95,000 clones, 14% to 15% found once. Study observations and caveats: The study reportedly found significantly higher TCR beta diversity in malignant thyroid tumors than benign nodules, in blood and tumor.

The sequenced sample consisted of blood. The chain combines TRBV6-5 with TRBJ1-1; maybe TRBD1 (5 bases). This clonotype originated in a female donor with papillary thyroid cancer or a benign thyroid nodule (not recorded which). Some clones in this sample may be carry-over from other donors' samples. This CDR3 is CASSSSAGGTEAFF. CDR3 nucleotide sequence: TGTGCCAGCAGTTCCTCGGCGGGGGGGACTGAAGCTTTCTTT.